This TCR beta chain was sequenced in a study of T cell responses to AZD1222 COVID-19 vaccine. General study results and limits: Baseline seropositivity characterized only a handful of AZD1222 recipients. A rise in Spike-specific TCR breadth and depth followed two AZD1222 doses.

Profiled with immunoSEQ multiplex PCR; TCRdb holds only in-frame clones, not every one. Recorded for this sample: about 140,000 clones. Germline assignment: CDR1 LNHDA and CDR2 SQIVND (reference sequence). This CDR3 has 11 amino acids. Between the trimmed V and J ends, which lost 3 bases and 7 bases, there was a span of 6 bases. On this clone itself: Its antigen is undetermined.

The V call is TRBV19, the J call TRBJ1-1; no clear D. This clonotype was obtained from an adult in good health. Input material: peripheral blood. Written as DNA, the CDR3 is TGTGCCAGTAGTATCAACCTTGAAGCTTTCTTT. Its protein product is CASSINLEAFF.